Listed below are T cell receptor beta chains from one sample, sequenced in a study of OX40 agonist ivuxolimab in advanced cancers. Sequenced by immunoSEQ multiplex PCR; TCRdb stores in-frame clones only, minus some. The sample has approximately 110,000 clones; roughly 92% are singletons. The sample in question was CD4+ or CD8+ T cells sorted from blood, obtained in a trial of the OX40 agonist ivuxolimab. The receptors originated from an adult with an advanced solid tumor such as melanoma, head and neck, liver or kidney cancer. Each CDR3 is given with its conserved first and last residue.

V gene	J gene	CDR3 protein
TRBV7-9	TRBJ1-4	CASRTEFNEKLFF
TRBV9	TRBJ2-7	CASGPFAGEQYF
TRBV10-3	TRBJ1-2	CAIRRGENTGEVNYGYTF
TRBV19	TRBJ1-4	CASSIRSTGVNEKLFF
TRBV15	TRBJ2-3	CATSIGFDTQYF
TRBV19	TRBJ1-1	CASSSDRGVRAFF
TRBV28	TRBJ2-1	CASSLHGQGAREQFF
TRBV11-2	TRBJ1-1	CASSLGWIRTEAFF
TRBV7-2	TRBJ1-2	CASSTGLSYGYTF
TRBV19	TRBJ2-7	CASSIGSRPDYEQYF
TRBV30	TRBJ1-2	CAWSGDRDNYGYTF